The clone carrying this TCR beta chain was picked up a small number of times. What it recognizes is unknown. Treatment described: oral pan-JAK inhibitor, 5-10 mg twice daily. RNA was extracted and reverse transcribed into cDNA as the sequencing template. The assay was immunoSEQ multiplex PCR, and TCRdb's table has in-frame clones only and misses some. The sample holds 60,000 to 85,000 clones, about 71% seen once. CDR1 is LNHDA and CDR2 is SQIVND in the germline V gene (reference sequence). J gave up 7 bases and V 9 bases, and 11 bases lay outside the gene matches. This CDR3 has 14 residues. This entry is derived from a study of CD8+ T cells in alopecia areata. Study in general: Tofacitinib was taken orally by treated patients, and the dose was 5 to 10 mg twice daily. Patients took tofacitinib for 6 to 18 months, followed by 6 drug-free months. General study findings and limits: Scalp sequencing captures resident alphabeta T cells of normal skin too. Lesional scalp exceeded normal scalp in clonality, especially in alopecia totalis/universalis.

V usage is TRBV19 and J usage is TRBJ1-5, with 8 nucleotides matching TRBD1. The source is a human donor with alopecia areata. This sample comprised CD8+ T cells sorted from blood, obtained at week 24, from a patient treated with tofacitinib. This CDR3 is CASELGTGGQPQHF. CDR3 DNA: TGTGCCAGCGAATTGGGGACAGGAGGCCAGCCCCAGCATTTT.